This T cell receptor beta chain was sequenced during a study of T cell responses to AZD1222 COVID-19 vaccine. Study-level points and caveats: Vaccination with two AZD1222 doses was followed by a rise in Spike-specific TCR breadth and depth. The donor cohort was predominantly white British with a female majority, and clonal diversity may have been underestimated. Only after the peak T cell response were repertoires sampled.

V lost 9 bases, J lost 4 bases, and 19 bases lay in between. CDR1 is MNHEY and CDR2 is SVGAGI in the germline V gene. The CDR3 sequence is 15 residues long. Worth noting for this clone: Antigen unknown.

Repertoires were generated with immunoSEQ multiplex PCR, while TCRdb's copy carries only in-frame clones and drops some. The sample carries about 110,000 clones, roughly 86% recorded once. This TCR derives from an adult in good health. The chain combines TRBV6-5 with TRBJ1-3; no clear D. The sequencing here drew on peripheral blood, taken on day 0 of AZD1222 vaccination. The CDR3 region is CASNRAGNPGNTIYF. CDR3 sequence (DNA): TGTGCCAGTAATCGGGCGGGGAACCCCGGAAACACCATATATTTT.